These 27 T cell receptor beta chains came from one sample sequenced in a study of regulatory T cells in long-lasting Graves disease. Time point: newly diagnosed GD, antithyroid drugs for less than 3 months. Generation of the TCR library employed RNA extracted from PBMCs. For TCR beta, libraries came from iRepertoire HTBI primers and Arm-PCR of CDR3 regions. One entry per CDR3 protein results from TCRdb running MiXCR on the multiplex PCR reads. This sample has 200,000 to 250,000 distinct CDR3 sequences, with approximately 18% found just once. This sample also belongs to another study, concerning T cells in Graves' hyperthyroidism and ophthalmopathy.

The sample was peripheral blood mononuclear cells (PBMCs), taken at new diagnosis, from a patient treated with antithyroid drugs. The receptors here all came from a woman aged 25-40 years with Graves disease.

This clonotype has a count of ten or more. One junction end does not reproduce the germline sequence, and a read error may be involved. The genes are TRBV6-2 or TRBV6-3 and TRBJ1-1; D not resolved. Looked up from germline, CDR1 is MNHEY and CDR2 is SVGEGT. There are 13 residues in the CDR3. This CDR3 is CASFEVPNSEAFF. CDR3 sequence (DNA): TGTGCCAGCTTCGAGGTTCCGAACTCTGAAGCTTTCTTT.

This clonotype was observed at least ten times. CDR3 residues: CATSDFRGKELFF. CDR3 nucleotide sequence: TGTGCCACCAGTGATTTTCGGGGAAAGGAGCTGTTTTTT. The V gene is TRBV24-1, the J gene TRBJ2-2; a weak D match, TRBD2 (5 bases). CDR3 length: 13 residues. V was cut by 1 base and J by 10 bases, with 9 bases left in between. Germline-derived CDR1 and CDR2 are KGHDR and SFDVKD.

Many counts were recorded for this clonotype. This chain joins TRBV9 and TRBJ2-3; TRBD2 is a possible D gene (5 bases). V lost 0 bases, J lost 0 bases, and 11 bases lay in between. CDR1 SGDLS and CDR2 YYNGEE come from the germline V gene. The CDR3 is made up of 16 amino acids. CDR3 residues: CASSVGAGISTDTQYF. The CDR3 nucleotides are TGTGCCAGCAGCGTAGGGGCGGGTATTAGCACAGATACGCAGTATTTT. Full variable domain (rest looked up from reference TRBV9 and TRBJ2-3): DSGVTQTPKHLITATGQRVTLRCSPRSGDLSVYWYQQSLDQGLQFLIQYYNGEERAKGNILERFSAQQFPDLHSELNLSSLELGDSALYFCASSVGAGISTDTQYFGPGTRLTVL.

This clonotype was observed at least ten times. The V call is TRBV7-2, the J call TRBJ2-1; D is unresolved. V gave up 1 base and J gave up 6 bases, with 13 bases separating them. There are 15 residues in the CDR3. Germline-derived CDR1 and CDR2 are SGHTA and FQGNSA. CDR3 amino acids: CASSLGSVRTNEQFF. CDR3 in DNA: TGTGCCAGCAGCTTAGGGTCGGTCCGAACCAATGAGCAGTTCTTC.

In its sample, this clonotype was seen many times. The V call is TRBV5-1, the J call TRBJ2-6; 8 bases agree with TRBD1. J was trimmed by 4 bases and V by 4 bases; bases with no gene match: 10. Germline V gene lookup returns CDR1 SGHRS and CDR2 YFSETQ. There are 17 residues in the CDR3. The CDR3: CASSKGQGALGANVLTF. The CDR3 bases are TGCGCCAGCAGCAAAGGACAGGGAGCTCTGGGGGCCAACGTCCTGACTTTC. Together with reference TRBV5-1 and TRBJ2-6, the CDR3 gives the full variable domain: KAGVTQTPRYLIKTRGQQVTLSCSPISGHRSVSWYQQTPGQGLQFLFEYFSETQRNKGNFPGRFSGRQFSNSRSEMNVSTLELGDSALYLCASSKGQGALGANVLTFGAGSRLTVL.

This chain's CDR3 is CSATSGSYNEQFF. CDR3 in DNA: TGCAGTGCTACTAGCGGTTCCTACAATGAGCAGTTCTTC. The chain has TRBV20-1 and TRBJ2-1; 7 bases fit TRBD2. The ends lost 4 bases at V and 1 base at J; junction bases unmatched: 1. Germline lookup yields CDR1 DFQATT and CDR2 SNEGSKA (reference sequence). This CDR3 is built from 13 residues.

In its sample, this clonotype was seen many times. J is TRBJ1-1 and V is TRBV20-1, with 8 bases fitting TRBD1. Germline V CDR1 and CDR2: DFQATT, SNEGSKA (reference sequence). The V segment lost 1 base and the J segment 5 bases; nucleotides outside the gene matches: 21. This CDR3 comprises 19 residues. DNA for the CDR3: TGCAGTGCTAGAGGCCGAATGACAGGGGCCCCGGGGGAGTGGACTGAAGCTTTCTTT. Amino acids: CSARGRMTGAPGEWTEAFF.

CDR3 protein: CASGGLAGRQGELFF. The CDR3 DNA follows: TGTGCCAGCGGGGGACTAGCGGGGCGCCAGGGGGAGCTGTTTTTT. The chain uses TRBV11-1 and TRBJ2-2; TRBD2 aligns across 13 bases. In germline, CDR1 is SGHAT, CDR2 FQDESV (reference sequence). The junction had 8 bases not matched to a gene; V was cut back by 8 bases and J by 8 bases. CDR3 length: 15 amino acids. Variable domain in full (rest from reference TRBV11-1 and TRBJ2-2): EAEVAQSPRYKITEKSQAVAFWCDPISGHATLYWYRQILGQGPELLVQFQDESVVDDSQLPKDRFSAERLKGVDSTLKIQPAELGDSAMYLCASGGLAGRQGELFFGEGSRLTVL.

The chain recombines TRBV29-1 with TRBJ2-5, with D maybe TRBD2 (6 bases). Germline CDR1 reads SQVTM; CDR2 reads ANQGSEA. This CDR3 has 14 residues. With 6 bases removed from V and 4 bases from J, the gap between germline ends came to 18 bases. CDR3 protein: CSVRLSGVGETQYF. The CDR3 DNA sequence: TGCAGCGTCAGGTTATCGGGAGTGGGAGAGACCCAGTACTTC. The full variable domain, with the rest looked up from reference TRBV29-1 and TRBJ2-5, is SAVISQKPSRDICQRGTSLTIQCQVDSQVTMMFWYRQQPGQSLTLIATANQGSEATYESGFVIDKFPISRPNLTFSTLTVSNMSPEDSSIYLCSVRLSGVGETQYFGPGTRLLVL.

In this sample, this clonotype turned up many times. The V call is TRBV7-8, the J call TRBJ1-2; D not resolved. V lost 2 bases and J 1 base, leaving 2 bases between the germline ends. This CDR3 is built from 12 residues. Looked up from germline, CDR1 is SGHVS and CDR2 is FQNEAQ. CDR3 in amino acids: CASSLNNYGYTF. The CDR3 bases are TGTGCCAGCAGCTTAAATAACTATGGCTACACCTTC.

The chain links TRBV2 to TRBJ1-1; the D gene is possibly TRBD1 (6 bases). Germline-derived CDR1 and CDR2 are SNHLY and FYNNEI. CDR3 length: 14 amino acids. V was shortened by 9 bases and J by 0 bases, with 14 bases between the two germline ends. This CDR3 is CASLTGLLNTEAFF. CDR3 DNA sequence: TGTGCCAGTTTGACAGGTCTATTGAACACTGAAGCTTTCTTT. The full variable domain, in which reference TRBV2 and TRBJ1-1 provide the parts outside the CDR3, is EPEVTQTPSHQVTQMGQEVILRCVPISNHLYFYWYRQILGQKVEFLVSFYNNEISEKSEIFDDQFSVERPDGSNFTLKIRSTKLEDSAMYFCASLTGLLNTEAFFGQGTRLTVV.

The table lists this clonotype with a few counts. The V and J genes are TRBV19 and TRBJ2-4; D remains ambiguous. CDR3 size: 15 residues. Per the germline V gene, CDR1 is LNHDA and CDR2 is SQIVND (reference sequence). Trimming left V 6 bases short and J 0 bases short, with 12 bases between. The CDR3 DNA follows: TGTGCCAGTAGCCGGGTTGTGGAAGCCAAAAACATTCAGTACTTC. Translation: CASSRVVEAKNIQYF. Using reference TRBV19 and TRBJ2-4 for the parts outside the CDR3, the full variable domain is DGGITQSPKYLFRKEGQNVTLSCEQNLNHDAMYWYRQDPGQGLRLIYYSQIVNDFQKGDIAEGYSVSREKKESFPLTVTSAQKNPTAFYLCASSRVVEAKNIQYFGAGTRLSVL.

This clonotype was seen a handful of times. The chain carries TRBV4-2 and TRBJ1-5; 8 bases are shared with TRBD1. Germline V gene data show CDR1 as LGHNA and CDR2 as YNFKEQ. The junction had 3 bases not matched to a gene; V was cut back by 0 bases and J by 2 bases. The CDR3 loop spans 16 amino acids. Written as DNA, the CDR3 is TGTGCCAGCAGCCAAGACTGGGGACAGGGCAATCAGCCCCAGCATTTT. This translates into CASSQDWGQGNQPQHF.

This clonotype came up many times. The chain couples TRBV7-2 to TRBJ1-2, with TRBD1 identical over 8 bases. This CDR3 has 14 amino acids. Looked up from germline, CDR1 is SGHTA and CDR2 is FQGNSA. Trimming removed 5 bases from V and 4 bases from J; junction bases left unmatched: 6. The chain's CDR3 is CASSPSTGGYGYTF. For the CDR3, the DNA is TGTGCCAGCAGCCCCTCAACAGGGGGCTATGGCTACACCTTC.

This clonotype was seen a few times. This could be a read error, since a much larger clone is one nucleotide away. The chain has TRBV28 and TRBJ1-2, with a tentative D call TRBD1 (5 bases). The CDR3 consists of 12 residues. Per the germline V gene, CDR1 is MDHEN and CDR2 is SYDVKM. The CDR3 DNA sequence: TGTGTCAGCAGGAAAGGGACGTATGGCTACACCTTC. Translated, it gives CVSRKGTYGYTF.

This clonotype was recorded at least ten times. V is TRBV5-1 and J is TRBJ2-5, with D unresolved. Trimming removed 0 bases at V and 5 bases at J, with 11 bases between. Germline V gene sequence: CDR1 SGHRS, CDR2 YFSETQ. This CDR3 region has 14 residues. Written as DNA, the CDR3 is TGCGCCAGCAGCTTGGAGTTGGGCGCGGAGACCCAGTACTTC. Protein sequence: CASSLELGAETQYF.

The table lists this clonotype with many counts. V and J are TRBV30 and TRBJ2-7; D might be TRBD2 (6 bases). The V end was cut by 4 bases, the J end by 4 bases, with 20 bases between. CDR1 and CDR2 (germline): GTSNPN, SVGIG (reference sequence). The CDR3 is made up of 15 amino acids. The CDR3, as DNA: TGTGCCTGGAATACCCTCAGGAGGGGATTATACGAGCAGTACTTC. It encodes CAWNTLRRGLYEQYF. Complete variable domain (other parts from reference TRBV30 and TRBJ2-7): SQTIHQWPATLVQPVGSPLSLECTVEGTSNPNLYWYRQAAGRGLQLLFYSVGIGQISSEVPQNLSASRPQDRQFILSSKKLLLSDSGFYLCAWNTLRRGLYEQYFGPGTRLTVT.

V usage is TRBV11-1 and J usage is TRBJ2-7; D may be TRBD2 (6 bases). Germline CDR1 reads SGHAT; CDR2 reads FQDESV (reference sequence). This CDR3 spans 17 amino acids. Trimming pared 2 bases from V and 0 bases from J, leaving 17 bases between. The CDR3 here is CASSLKWTGGTSYEQYF. DNA of the CDR3: TGTGCCAGCAGCTTAAAGTGGACTGGCGGGACCTCCTACGAGCAGTACTTC. The full variable domain, in which reference TRBV11-1 and TRBJ2-7 provide the parts outside the CDR3, is EAEVAQSPRYKITEKSQAVAFWCDPISGHATLYWYRQILGQGPELLVQFQDESVVDDSQLPKDRFSAERLKGVDSTLKIQPAELGDSAMYLCASSLKWTGGTSYEQYFGPGTRLTVT.

This clonotype was observed at least ten times. The chain combines TRBV5-5 with TRBJ2-5, with D unclear. Germline V gene sequence: CDR1 SGHKS, CDR2 YYEKEE (reference sequence). This CDR3 contains 12 residues. The V gene lost 4 bases and the J gene lost 5 bases, with 9 bases spanning the gap. The CDR3 coding sequence is TGTGCCAGCAGCACCGACCGGGAGACCCAGTACTTC. Translated: CASSTDRETQYF.

This clonotype was counted ten times or more. This chain links TRBV2 with TRBJ2-3; 8 bases are a match to TRBD1. Per the germline V gene, CDR1 is SNHLY and CDR2 is FYNNEI. This CDR3 comprises 14 residues. The V segment lost 7 bases and the J segment 5 bases; nucleotides outside the gene matches: 8. The CDR3, as DNA: TGTGCCAGCATCCCTGGGACAGGCCTAGATACGCAGTATTTT. This gives the protein CASIPGTGLDTQYF.

This clonotype was detected ten times or more. A much larger clone lies a single base off, so this may be a read error. The chain combines TRBV11-2 with TRBJ2-1, with D possibly TRBD2 on 6 matching bases. This CDR3 contains 19 residues. From germline, CDR1 is SGHAT and CDR2 FQNNGV. V was shortened by 2 bases and J by 2 bases, with 22 bases between the two germline ends. The CDR3 DNA follows: TGTGCCAGCAGCTTAACCGGGACTGGCGGGGCTGGGACCTACAATGAGCAGTTCTTC. It codes for CASSLTGTGGAGTYNEQFF.

In the case of this clonotype: The likely explanation is a read error, given a far larger clone one base away. The chain links TRBV2 to TRBJ2-1, with 13 positions matching TRBD2. The trim removed 6 bases at V and 5 bases at J, leaving 4 bases unmatched. The CDR3 contains 15 residues. CDR1 SNHLY and CDR2 FYNNEI come from the germline V gene. The CDR3 nucleotides read TGTGCCAGCAGCTCCGGGACTAGCGGGAACAATGAGCAGTTCTTC. Its translation is CASSSGTSGNNEQFF. Full variable domain (remainder filled in from reference TRBV2 and TRBJ2-1): EPEVTQTPSHQVTQMGQEVILRCVPISNHLYFYWYRQILGQKVEFLVSFYNNEISEKSEIFDDQFSVERPDGSNFTLKIRSTKLEDSAMYFCASSSGTSGNNEQFFGPGTRLTVL.

This clonotype was seen many times. The chain couples TRBV5-4 to TRBJ2-2, with D perhaps matching TRBD2 (5 bases). This CDR3 has 17 amino acids. Germline CDR1 reads SGHNT; CDR2 reads YYREEE (reference sequence). V was shortened by 0 bases and J by 2 bases, with 14 bases between the two germline ends. Here the CDR3 reads CASSLDLPSRNTGELFF. For the CDR3, the DNA is TGTGCCAGCAGCTTGGACCTTCCTAGCCGTAACACCGGGGAGCTGTTTTTT.

In its sample, this clonotype was seen many times. The chain joins TRBV6-1 to TRBJ2-3, with D unresolved. The V end lost 6 bases, the J end lost 8 bases, and 15 bases lay between the germline ends. CDR1 is MNHNS, CDR2 SASEGT, per germline. CDR3 length: 13 residues. CDR3 protein: CASSPTTLATQYF. The DNA for the CDR3 is TGTGCCAGCAGCCCTACGACTTTGGCTACGCAGTATTTT.

As regards this clonotype: With a much larger clone just one base away, this may be a read error. The chain couples TRBV24-1 to TRBJ2-6; D not resolved. The germline gives CDR1 KGHDR, CDR2 SFDVKD. The V gene lost 5 bases and the J gene lost 2 bases, with 12 bases spanning the gap. This CDR3 comprises 16 residues. The CDR3 sequence: CATSALDKPGANVLTF. Here the CDR3 DNA reads TGTGCCACCAGTGCCCTCGACAAACCTGGGGCCAACGTCCTGACTTTC.

This clonotype has ten or more counts. The chain employs TRBV28 and TRBJ1-1, with D perhaps TRBD1 (6 bases). Germline V gene sequence: CDR1 MDHEN, CDR2 SYDVKM. Trimming cost V 5 bases and J 6 bases, with 25 bases left between them. This CDR3 comprises 17 residues. In nucleotides, the CDR3 is TGTGCCAGCAGTCCACATGATCCTCAGGTGACAGGTTCTGAAGCTTTCTTT. Its translation is CASSPHDPQVTGSEAFF. The variable domain in full, completed from reference TRBV28 and TRBJ1-1, reads DVKVTQSSRYLVKRTGEKVFLECVQDMDHENMFWYRQDPGLGLRLIYFSYDVKMKEKGDIPEGYSVSREKKERFSLILESASTNQTSMYLCASSPHDPQVTGSEAFFGQGTRLTVV.

Regarding this clonotype: Without the conserved terminal phenylalanine or tryptophan, this CDR3 likely stems from a read error. The limits of the CDR3 on the DNA are not certain, so only TCRdb's listed CDR3 is given. The chain employs TRBV20-1 and TRBJ2-1; the table names TRBD2, a call not compared with the DNA. With termini counted, the CDR3 has 15 amino acids. Looked up from germline, CDR1 is DFQATT and CDR2 is SNEGSKA (reference sequence). CDR3 sequence reads: CSASNPGLGSNEQLL.